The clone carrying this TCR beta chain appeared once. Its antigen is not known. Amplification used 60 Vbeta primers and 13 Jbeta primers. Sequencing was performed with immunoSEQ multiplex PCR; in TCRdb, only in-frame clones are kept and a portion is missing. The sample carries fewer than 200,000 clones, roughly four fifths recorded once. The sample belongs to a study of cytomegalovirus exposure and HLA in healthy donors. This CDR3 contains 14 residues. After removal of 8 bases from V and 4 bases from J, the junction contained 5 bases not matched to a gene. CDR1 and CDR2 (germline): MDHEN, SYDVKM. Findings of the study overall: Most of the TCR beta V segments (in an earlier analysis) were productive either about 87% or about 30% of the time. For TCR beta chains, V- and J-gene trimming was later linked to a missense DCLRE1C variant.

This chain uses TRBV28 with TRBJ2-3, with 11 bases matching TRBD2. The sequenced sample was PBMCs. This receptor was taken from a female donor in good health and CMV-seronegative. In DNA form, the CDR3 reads TGTGCCAGCCCCCCTAGCGGGAGGTCAGATACGCAGTATTTT. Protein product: CASPPSGRSDTQYF.